This paragraph reports one T cell receptor beta chain. Its matching antigen is unknown. The data belong to a study of cytotoxic CD8 clonotypes in ibrutinib-treated CLL. Overall study findings and caveats: Public clonotypes were uncommon and contracted or stayed stable on treatment. Baseline levels were approached again at progression, after clonality had risen at ibrutinib response.

J was trimmed by 7 bases and V by 0 bases; bases with no gene match: 3. Per the germline V gene, CDR1 is SGDLS and CDR2 is YYNGEE. The CDR3 is 14 amino acids. Sequencing was performed with immunoSEQ multiplex PCR; in TCRdb, only in-frame clones are kept and a portion is missing. This sample has roughly 130,000 clones, with roughly 83% found just once. TCR beta libraries used roughly 1.9 micrograms of DNA from cryopreserved PBMCs. The TCR comes from a human donor with chronic lymphocytic leukemia. This chain joins TRBV9 and TRBJ2-1, with 8 bases matching TRBD2. Sequencing used PBMCs, obtained after 12 months of ibrutinib treatment. The CDR3 spells CASSVAASGNEQFF. The CDR3 DNA follows: TGTGCCAGCAGCGTAGCTGCTAGCGGGAATGAGCAGTTCTTC.